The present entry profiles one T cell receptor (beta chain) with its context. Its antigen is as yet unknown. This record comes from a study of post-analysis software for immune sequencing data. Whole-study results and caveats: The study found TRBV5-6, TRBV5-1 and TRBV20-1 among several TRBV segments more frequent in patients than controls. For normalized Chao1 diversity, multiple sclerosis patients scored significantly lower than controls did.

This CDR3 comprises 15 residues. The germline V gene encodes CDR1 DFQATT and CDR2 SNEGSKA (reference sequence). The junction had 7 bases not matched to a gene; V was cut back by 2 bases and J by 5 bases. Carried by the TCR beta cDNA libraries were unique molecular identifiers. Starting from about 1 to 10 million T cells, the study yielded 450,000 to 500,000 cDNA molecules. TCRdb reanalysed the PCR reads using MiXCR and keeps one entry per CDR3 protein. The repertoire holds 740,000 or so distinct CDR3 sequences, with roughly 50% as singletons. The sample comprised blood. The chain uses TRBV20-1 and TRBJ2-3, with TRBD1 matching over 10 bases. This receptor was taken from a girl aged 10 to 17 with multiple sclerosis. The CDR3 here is CSARPGQGHRDTQYF. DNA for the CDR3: TGCAGTGCTAGACCGGGACAGGGGCACAGAGATACGCAGTATTTT.